The 13 T cell receptor beta chains given below trace back to one sample, sequenced in a study of blood T cell repertoires in COVID-19 (dated by TCRdb to about 2020). Library creation used the immunoSEQ multiplex PCR assay. This is the immuneACCESS table as TCRdb keeps it, with only in-frame sequences that have V and J called. A part of the clones is gone; compared with another copy, unresolved V genes explain less than half, and the rest is unexplained. This sample gives some 140,000 clones in total; approximately 80% of them show up just once. In total, the top ten clones hold roughly 20% of the sample. The sequencing input was peripheral blood. The receptors were sampled from an elderly man with acute or convalescent COVID-19.

The chain combines TRBV19 with TRBJ1-5; D is ambiguous. Germline CDR1 reads LNHDA; CDR2 reads SQIVND (reference sequence). V was clipped by 1 base and J by 0 bases, with 7 bases between them. This CDR3 has 15 amino acids. The CDR3: CASSIGQYSNQPQHF. The DNA of the CDR3 is TGTGCCAGTAGTATAGGTCAGTATAGCAATCAGCCCCAGCATTTT.

The chain links TRBV5-1 to TRBJ1-6; maybe TRBD1 (6 bases). Trimming removed 2 bases at V and 10 bases at J, with 10 bases between. The CDR3 loop spans 13 amino acids. The germline V gene has CDR1 SGHRS and CDR2 YFSETQ. CDR3 in amino acids: CASSLGGGSPLHF. CDR3 bases: TGCGCCAGCAGCTTAGGGGGGGGATCACCCCTCCACTTT.

The V and J genes are TRBV7-8 and TRBJ1-1; 8 bases fit TRBD1. Looked up from germline, CDR1 is SGHVS and CDR2 is FQNEAQ. The CDR3 totals 13 residues. After removal of 5 bases from V and 6 bases from J, the junction contained 5 bases not matched to a gene. CDR3 bases: TGTGCCAGCAGCCTACAGGGGGGTGCTGAAGCTTTCTTT. It yields the protein CASSLQGGAEAFF.

This chain links TRBV19 with TRBJ2-7, with D perhaps matching TRBD2 (5 bases). Germline V gene lookup returns CDR1 LNHDA and CDR2 SQIVND (reference sequence). CDR3 length equals 12 residues. Trimming took off 2 bases at V and 7 bases at J, with 9 bases between the two ends. CDR3 sequence (DNA): TGTGCCAGTAGTATATGGGGAGAAGAGCAGTACTTC. Translating it yields CASSIWGEEQYF.

The chain uses TRBV2 and TRBJ2-7, with D maybe TRBD1 (6 bases). The germline gives CDR1 SNHLY, CDR2 FYNNEI. Trimming left V 4 bases short and J 11 bases short, with 21 bases between. The CDR3 length is 14 residues. The CDR3 sequence: CASSAAQGSTLEYF. The CDR3 nucleotides are TGTGCCAGCAGTGCAGCACAGGGCTCTACTTTGGAGTACTTC. Supplemented by reference TRBV2 and TRBJ2-7, the full variable domain reads EPEVTQTPSHQVTQMGQEVILRCVPISNHLYFYWYRQILGQKVEFLVSFYNNEISEKSEIFDDQFSVERPDGSNFTLKIRSTKLEDSAMYFCASSAAQGSTLEYFGPGTRLTVT.

The chain links TRBV11-3 to TRBJ2-5; D gene ambiguous. The CDR3 runs 14 residues. V lost 5 bases, J lost 1 base, and 11 bases lay in between. Germline V CDR1 and CDR2: SGHNT, YENEEA. CDR3 residues: CASSPPGRQETQYF. CDR3 coding DNA: TGTGCCAGCAGCCCCCCTGGGCGCCAAGAGACCCAGTACTTC.

This clone has a handful of counts. V gene TRBV27 combines with J gene TRBJ2-7; 7 bases fit TRBD1. The CDR3 covers 14 residues. CDR1 MNHEY and CDR2 SMNVEV come from the germline V gene (reference sequence). Losses at the gene ends were 6 bases for V and 0 bases for J; bases not matched to a gene: 5. For the CDR3, the DNA is TGTGCCAGCAGACTCCGGGACAGCTCCTACGAGCAGTACTTC. Residues: CASRLRDSSYEQYF.

V is TRBV5-1 and J is TRBJ2-2; D perhaps matches TRBD1 (6 bases). V was trimmed by 5 bases and J by 5 bases, leaving 16 bases between them. The CDR3 runs 15 residues. Germline loops: CDR1 SGHRS, CDR2 YFSETQ. CDR3 region: CASSYWGPGTGELFF. The CDR3 region has the DNA TGCGCCAGCAGTTACTGGGGGCCGGGAACCGGGGAGCTGTTTTTT.

As DNA, the CDR3 is TGTGCCAGCAGTCCCGGGGTGAGCCTCTTGAAGACCCAGTACTTC. Its protein is CASSPGVSLLKTQYF. The chain links TRBV6-5 to TRBJ2-5; tentatively, D is TRBD2 (5 bases). With 5 bases removed from V and 6 bases from J, the gap between germline ends came to 19 bases. Looked up from germline, CDR1 is MNHEY and CDR2 is SVGAGI. The CDR3 spans 15 residues.

This clone occurred a few times. One end of the junction does not line up with germline, which may come from a read error. The J gene is TRBJ1-2, the V gene TRBV4-1; unclear D gene. The CDR3 has 13 residues. CDR1 is MGHRA and CDR2 is YSYEKL in the germline V gene. The CDR3 loop reads CASSQGGLYRYTF. In DNA, the CDR3 is TGCGCCAGCAGCCAAGGCGGCCTCTATCGCTACACCTTC.

V usage is TRBV27 and J usage is TRBJ2-7; D is possibly TRBD1 (5 bases). Germline assignment: CDR1 MNHEY and CDR2 SMNVEV (reference sequence). Trimming left V 0 bases short and J 4 bases short, with 16 bases between. The CDR3 loop spans 16 amino acids. Here the CDR3 reads CASSLSQGAPTYEQYF. The CDR3 nucleotides read TGTGCCAGCAGTTTATCACAAGGGGCGCCAACGTACGAGCAGTACTTC.

This clone has a count of ten or more. The chain is built from TRBV14 and TRBJ1-1, with TRBD1 identical over 11 bases. J was trimmed by 1 base and V by 1 base; bases with no gene match: 14. Germline-derived CDR1 and CDR2 are SGHDN and FVKESK. This CDR3 contains 20 residues. In nucleotides, the CDR3 is TGTGCCAGCAGCCAAGTTATTACGAGGGACAGGGGGTCTCGGAACACTGAAGCTTTCTTT. Translated: CASSQVITRDRGSRNTEAFF.

The V gene is TRBV5-1, the J gene TRBJ1-5; D is undetermined. The germline CDR1 and CDR2 sequences are SGHRS and YFSETQ. The CDR3 extends over 15 amino acids. V was cut by 4 bases and J by 2 bases, with 13 bases left in between. The CDR3 coding sequence is TGCGCCAGCAGCATTGGAGGCGTAGGCAATCAGCCCCAGCATTTT. The encoded protein is CASSIGGVGNQPQHF.